The 3 T cell receptor beta chains presented below share a single source sample, sequenced in a study of T cell responses to AZD1222 COVID-19 vaccine. Assay used: immunoSEQ multiplex PCR; TCRdb lists only in-frame clones, some missing. Among about 140,000 clones listed, 85% to 95% were seen once. The source material was peripheral blood, sampled on day 0 of MenACWY control vaccination. The receptors derive from an adult in good health.

The rearrangement uses TRBV2 and TRBJ1-5; no clear D. CDR3 length equals 13 residues. The V end was cut by 7 bases, the J end by 1 base, with 8 bases between. Looked up from germline, CDR1 is SNHLY and CDR2 is FYNNEI. CDR3 region: CASKPESNQPQHF. DNA for the CDR3: TGTGCCAGCAAACCGGAAAGCAATCAGCCCCAGCATTTT.

This chain links TRBV6-5 with TRBJ1-1; D gene uncertain. The CDR3 has 13 amino acids. V shed 4 bases and J shed 11 bases, with 17 bases lying between them. The germline V gene encodes CDR1 MNHEY and CDR2 SVGAGI. DNA for the CDR3: TGTGCCAGCAGTTCTGGACGGACCCGCCCGGCTTTCTTT. This gives the protein CASSSGRTRPAFF.

The rearrangement joins TRBV6-6 to TRBJ1-2; TRBD1 agrees at 9 bases. Per the germline V gene, CDR1 is MNHNY and CDR2 is SVGAGI (reference sequence). This CDR3 has 14 residues. V lost 6 bases and J lost 7; bases outside the gene matches: 9. CDR3 amino acids: CASRRQGEASGYTF. The CDR3 coding sequence is TGTGCCAGCAGAAGACAGGGGGAGGCTAGTGGCTACACCTTC.